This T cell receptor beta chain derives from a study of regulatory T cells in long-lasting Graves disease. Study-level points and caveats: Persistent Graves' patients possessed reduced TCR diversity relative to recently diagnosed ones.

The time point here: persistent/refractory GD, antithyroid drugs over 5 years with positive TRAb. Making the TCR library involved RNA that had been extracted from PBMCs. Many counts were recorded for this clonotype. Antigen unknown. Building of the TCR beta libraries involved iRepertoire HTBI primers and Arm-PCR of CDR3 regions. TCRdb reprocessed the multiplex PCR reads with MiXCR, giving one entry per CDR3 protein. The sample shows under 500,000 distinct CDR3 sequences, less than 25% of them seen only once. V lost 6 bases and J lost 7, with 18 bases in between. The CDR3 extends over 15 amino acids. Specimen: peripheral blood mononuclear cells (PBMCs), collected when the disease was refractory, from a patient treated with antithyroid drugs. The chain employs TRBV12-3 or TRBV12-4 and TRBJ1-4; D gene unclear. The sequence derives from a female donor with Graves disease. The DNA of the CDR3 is TGTGCCAGCAGACCCTCCGGCACAGTAGCTGAAAAACTGTTTTTT. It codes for CASRPSGTVAEKLFF.